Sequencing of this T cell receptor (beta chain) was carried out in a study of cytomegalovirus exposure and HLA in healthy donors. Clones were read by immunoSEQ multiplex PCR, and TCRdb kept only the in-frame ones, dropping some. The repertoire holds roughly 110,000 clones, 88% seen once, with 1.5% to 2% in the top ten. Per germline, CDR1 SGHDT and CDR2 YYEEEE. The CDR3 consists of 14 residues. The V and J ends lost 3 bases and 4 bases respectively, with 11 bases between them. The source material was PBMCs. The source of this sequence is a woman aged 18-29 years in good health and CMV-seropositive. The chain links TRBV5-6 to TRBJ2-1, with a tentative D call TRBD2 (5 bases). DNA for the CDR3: TGTGCCAGCAGCTCCGGACTTATTTACAATGAGCAGTTCTTC. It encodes CASSSGLIYNEQFF.